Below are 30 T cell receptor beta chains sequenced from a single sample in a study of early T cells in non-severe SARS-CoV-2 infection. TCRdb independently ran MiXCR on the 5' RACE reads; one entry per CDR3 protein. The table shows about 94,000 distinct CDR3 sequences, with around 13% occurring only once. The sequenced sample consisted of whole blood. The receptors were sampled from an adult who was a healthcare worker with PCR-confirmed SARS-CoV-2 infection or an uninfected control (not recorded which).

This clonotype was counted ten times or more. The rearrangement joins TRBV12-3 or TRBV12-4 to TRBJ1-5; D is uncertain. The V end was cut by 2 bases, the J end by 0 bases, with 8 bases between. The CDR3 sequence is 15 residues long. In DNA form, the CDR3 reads TGTGCCAGCAGTTTAAGGGCTAATAGCAATCAGCCCCAGCATTTT. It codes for CASSLRANSNQPQHF.

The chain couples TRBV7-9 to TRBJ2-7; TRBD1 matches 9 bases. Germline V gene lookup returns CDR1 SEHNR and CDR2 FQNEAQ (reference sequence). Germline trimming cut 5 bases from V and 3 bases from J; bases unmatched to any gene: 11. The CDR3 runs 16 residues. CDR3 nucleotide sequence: TGTGCCAGCAGCACCGGGACAGGGCGTAGACGCTACGAGCAGTACTTC. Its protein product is CASSTGTGRRRYEQYF.

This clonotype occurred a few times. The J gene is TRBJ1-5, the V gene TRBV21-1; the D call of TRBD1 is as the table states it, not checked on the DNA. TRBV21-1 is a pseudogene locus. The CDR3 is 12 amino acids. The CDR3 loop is CASNQRGQPQHF. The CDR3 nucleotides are TGTGCCAGCAACCAAAGGGGGCAGCCCCAGCATTTT.

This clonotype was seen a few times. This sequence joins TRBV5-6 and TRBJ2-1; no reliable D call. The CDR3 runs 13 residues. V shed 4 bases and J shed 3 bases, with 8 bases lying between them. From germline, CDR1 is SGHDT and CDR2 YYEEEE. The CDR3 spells CASSPVDYNEQFF. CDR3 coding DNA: TGTGCCAGCAGCCCTGTGGACTACAATGAGCAGTTCTTC. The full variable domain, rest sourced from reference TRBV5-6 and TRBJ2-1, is DAGVTQSPTHLIKTRGQQVTLRCSPKSGHDTVSWYQQALGQGPQFIFQYYEEEERQRGNFPDRFSGHQFPNYSSELNVNALLLGDSALYLCASSPVDYNEQFFGPGTRLTVL.

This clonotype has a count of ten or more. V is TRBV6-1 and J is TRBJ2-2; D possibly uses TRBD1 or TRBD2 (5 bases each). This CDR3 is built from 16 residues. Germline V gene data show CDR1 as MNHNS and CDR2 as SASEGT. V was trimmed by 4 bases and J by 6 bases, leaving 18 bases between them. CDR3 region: CASSGSGTLIAGELFF. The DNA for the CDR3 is TGTGCCAGCAGTGGCTCCGGGACCTTGATCGCCGGGGAGCTGTTTTTT.

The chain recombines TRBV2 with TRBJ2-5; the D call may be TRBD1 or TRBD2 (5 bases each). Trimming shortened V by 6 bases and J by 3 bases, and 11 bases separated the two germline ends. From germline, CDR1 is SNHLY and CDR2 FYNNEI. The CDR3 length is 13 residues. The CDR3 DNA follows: TGTGCCAGCAGAGTGGGGACGGAAGAGACCCAGTACTTC. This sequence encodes CASRVGTEETQYF.

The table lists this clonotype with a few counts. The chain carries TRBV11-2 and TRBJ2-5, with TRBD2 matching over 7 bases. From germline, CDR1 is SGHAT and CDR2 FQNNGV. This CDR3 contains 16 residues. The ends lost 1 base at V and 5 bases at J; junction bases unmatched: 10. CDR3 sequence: CASSLVGGPSGETQYF. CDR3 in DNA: TGTGCCAGCAGCTTAGTAGGCGGGCCTAGCGGTGAGACCCAGTACTTC.

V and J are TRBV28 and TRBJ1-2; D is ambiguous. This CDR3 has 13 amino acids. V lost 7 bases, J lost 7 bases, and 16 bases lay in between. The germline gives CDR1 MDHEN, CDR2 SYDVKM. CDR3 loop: CASMGLVSLGYTF. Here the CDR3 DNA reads TGTGCCAGCATGGGTTTGGTTTCACTTGGCTACACCTTC.

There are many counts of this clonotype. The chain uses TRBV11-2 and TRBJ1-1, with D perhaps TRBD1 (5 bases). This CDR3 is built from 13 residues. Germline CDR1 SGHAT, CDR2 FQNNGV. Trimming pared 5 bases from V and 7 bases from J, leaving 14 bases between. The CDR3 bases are TGTGCCAGCAGCCCCCAGGGATGGGGTGAAGCTTTCTTT. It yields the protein CASSPQGWGEAFF.

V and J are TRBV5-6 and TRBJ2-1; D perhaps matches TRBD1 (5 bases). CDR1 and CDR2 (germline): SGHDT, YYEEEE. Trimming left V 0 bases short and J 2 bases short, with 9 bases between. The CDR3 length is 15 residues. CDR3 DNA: TGTGCCAGCAGCTTGGAGGGGCGACCCTACAATGAGCAGTTCTTC. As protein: CASSLEGRPYNEQFF.

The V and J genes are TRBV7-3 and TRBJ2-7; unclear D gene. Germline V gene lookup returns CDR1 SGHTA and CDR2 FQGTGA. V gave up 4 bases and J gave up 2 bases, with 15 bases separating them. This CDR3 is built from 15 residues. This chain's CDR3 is CASSSPFWVTYEQYF. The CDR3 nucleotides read TGTGCCAGCAGCTCCCCCTTTTGGGTTACCTACGAGCAGTACTTC.

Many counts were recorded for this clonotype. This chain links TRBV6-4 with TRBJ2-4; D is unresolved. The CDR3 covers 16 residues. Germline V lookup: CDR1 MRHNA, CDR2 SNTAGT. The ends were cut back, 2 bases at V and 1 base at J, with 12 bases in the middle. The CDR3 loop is CASSDPHPVAKNIQYF. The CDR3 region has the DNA TGTGCCAGCAGTGACCCTCACCCTGTTGCCAAAAACATTCAGTACTTC.

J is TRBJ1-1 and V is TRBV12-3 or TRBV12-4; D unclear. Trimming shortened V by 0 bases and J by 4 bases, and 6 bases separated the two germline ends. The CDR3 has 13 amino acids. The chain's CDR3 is CASSLAVGTEAFF. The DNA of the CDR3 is TGTGCCAGCAGTTTAGCGGTAGGCACTGAAGCTTTCTTT.

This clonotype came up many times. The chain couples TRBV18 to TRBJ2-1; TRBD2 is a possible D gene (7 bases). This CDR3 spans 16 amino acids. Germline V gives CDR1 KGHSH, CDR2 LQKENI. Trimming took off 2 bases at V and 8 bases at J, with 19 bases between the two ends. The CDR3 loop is CASSPYGGGASDEQFF. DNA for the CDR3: TGTGCCAGCTCACCATATGGTGGGGGGGCCAGCGATGAGCAGTTCTTC. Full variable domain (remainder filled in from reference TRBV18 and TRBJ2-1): NAGVMQNPRHLVRRRGQEARLRCSPMKGHSHVYWYRQLPEEGLKFMVYLQKENIIDESGMPKERFSAEFPKEGPSILRIQQVVRGDSAAYFCASSPYGGGASDEQFFGPGTRLTVL.

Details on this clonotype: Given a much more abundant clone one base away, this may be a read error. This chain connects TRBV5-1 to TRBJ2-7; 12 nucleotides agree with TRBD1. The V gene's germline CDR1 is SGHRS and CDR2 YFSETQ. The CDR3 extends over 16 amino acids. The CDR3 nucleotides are TGCGCCAACAGCCCCCGGGGACAGGGGGCCTTCTACGAGCAGTACTTC. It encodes CANSPRGQGAFYEQYF.

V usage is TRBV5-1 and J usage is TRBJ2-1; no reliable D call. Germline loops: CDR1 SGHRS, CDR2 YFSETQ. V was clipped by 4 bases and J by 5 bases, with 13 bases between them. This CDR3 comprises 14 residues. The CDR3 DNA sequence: TGCGCCAGCAGCCGGCCGGAGATCAACAATGAGCAGTTCTTC. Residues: CASSRPEINNEQFF. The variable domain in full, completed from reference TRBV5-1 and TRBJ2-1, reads KAGVTQTPRYLIKTRGQQVTLSCSPISGHRSVSWYQQTPGQGLQFLFEYFSETQRNKGNFPGRFSGRQFSNSRSEMNVSTLELGDSALYLCASSRPEINNEQFFGPGTRLTVL.

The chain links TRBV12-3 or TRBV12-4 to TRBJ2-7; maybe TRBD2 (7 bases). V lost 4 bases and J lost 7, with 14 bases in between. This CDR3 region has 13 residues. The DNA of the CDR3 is TGTGCCAGCAGTTACCGGGGGGCAGGAGAGCAGTACTTC. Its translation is CASSYRGAGEQYF.

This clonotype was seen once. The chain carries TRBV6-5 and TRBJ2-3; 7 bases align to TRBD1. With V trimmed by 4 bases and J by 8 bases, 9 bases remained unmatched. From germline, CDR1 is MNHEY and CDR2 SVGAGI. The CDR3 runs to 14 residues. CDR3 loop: CASSSDRPPSTQYF. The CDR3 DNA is TGTGCCAGCAGTTCGGACAGGCCTCCGAGTACGCAGTATTTT.

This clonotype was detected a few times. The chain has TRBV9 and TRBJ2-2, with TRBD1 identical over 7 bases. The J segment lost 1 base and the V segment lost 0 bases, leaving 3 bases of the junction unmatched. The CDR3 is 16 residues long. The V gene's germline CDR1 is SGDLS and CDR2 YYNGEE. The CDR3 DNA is TGTGCCAGCAGCGTAGAGGGGGCAGGGAACACCGGGGAGCTGTTTTTT. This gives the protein CASSVEGAGNTGELFF.

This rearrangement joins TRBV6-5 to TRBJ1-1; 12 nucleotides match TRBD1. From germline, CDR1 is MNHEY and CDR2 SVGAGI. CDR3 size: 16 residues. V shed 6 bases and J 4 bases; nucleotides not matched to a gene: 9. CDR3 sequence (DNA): TGTGCCAGCAGCTCCCGGGACAGGGGGCGCGGCACTGAAGCTTTCTTT. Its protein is CASSSRDRGRGTEAFF.

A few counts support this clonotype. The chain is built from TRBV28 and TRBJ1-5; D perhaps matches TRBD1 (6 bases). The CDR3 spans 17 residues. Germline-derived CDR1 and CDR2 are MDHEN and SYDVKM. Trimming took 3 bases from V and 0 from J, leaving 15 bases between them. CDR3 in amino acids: CASSLPPRGNSNQPQHF. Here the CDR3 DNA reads TGTGCCAGCAGTTTGCCCCCGAGGGGGAATAGCAATCAGCCCCAGCATTTT. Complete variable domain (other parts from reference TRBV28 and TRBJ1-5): DVKVTQSSRYLVKRTGEKVFLECVQDMDHENMFWYRQDPGLGLRLIYFSYDVKMKEKGDIPEGYSVSREKKERFSLILESASTNQTSMYLCASSLPPRGNSNQPQHFGDGTRLSIL.

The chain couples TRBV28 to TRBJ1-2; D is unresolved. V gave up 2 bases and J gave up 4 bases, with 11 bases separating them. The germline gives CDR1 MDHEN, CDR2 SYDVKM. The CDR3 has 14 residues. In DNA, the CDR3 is TGTGCCAGCAGTTTAAACCCGCTACGCTATGGCTACACCTTC. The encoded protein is CASSLNPLRYGYTF.

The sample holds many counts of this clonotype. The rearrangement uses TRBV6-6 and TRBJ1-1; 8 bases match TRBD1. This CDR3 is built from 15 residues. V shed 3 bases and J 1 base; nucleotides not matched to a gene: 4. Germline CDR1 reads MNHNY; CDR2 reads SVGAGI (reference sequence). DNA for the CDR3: TGTGCCAGCAGTTATACGGGGACAGGGAACACTGAAGCTTTCTTT. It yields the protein CASSYTGTGNTEAFF.

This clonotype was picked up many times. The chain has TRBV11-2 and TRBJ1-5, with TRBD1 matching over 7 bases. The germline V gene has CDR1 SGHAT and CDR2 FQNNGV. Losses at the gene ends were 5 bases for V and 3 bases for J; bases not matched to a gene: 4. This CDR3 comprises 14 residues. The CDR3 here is CASSRDSDNQPQHF. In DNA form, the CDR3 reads TGTGCCAGCAGCCGGGACAGTGACAATCAGCCCCAGCATTTT.

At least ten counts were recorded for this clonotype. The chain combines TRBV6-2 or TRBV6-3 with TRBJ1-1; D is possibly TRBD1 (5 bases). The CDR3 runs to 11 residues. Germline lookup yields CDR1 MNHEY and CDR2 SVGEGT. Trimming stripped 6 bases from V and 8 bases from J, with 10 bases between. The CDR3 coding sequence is TGTGCCAGCAGACGGGACGGAGAAGCTTTCTTT. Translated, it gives CASRRDGEAFF.

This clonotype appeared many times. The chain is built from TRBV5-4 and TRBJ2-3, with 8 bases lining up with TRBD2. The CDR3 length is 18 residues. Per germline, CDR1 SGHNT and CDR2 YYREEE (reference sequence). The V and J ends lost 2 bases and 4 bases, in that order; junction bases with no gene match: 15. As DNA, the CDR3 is TGTGCCAGCAGCTTTAGGACTAGCCGCTCCCACATTCCAGATACGCAGTATTTT. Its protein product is CASSFRTSRSHIPDTQYF. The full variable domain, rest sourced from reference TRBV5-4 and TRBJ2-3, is ETGVTQSPTHLIKTRGQQVTLRCSSQSGHNTVSWYQQALGQGPQFIFQYYREEENGRGNFPPRFSGLQFPNYSSELNVNALELDDSALYLCASSFRTSRSHIPDTQYFGPGTRLTVL.

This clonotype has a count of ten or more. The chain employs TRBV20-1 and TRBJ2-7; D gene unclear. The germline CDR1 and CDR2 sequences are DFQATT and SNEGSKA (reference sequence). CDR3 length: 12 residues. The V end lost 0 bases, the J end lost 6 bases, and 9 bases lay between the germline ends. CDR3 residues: CSARDLGPEQYF. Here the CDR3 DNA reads TGCAGTGCTAGAGATCTTGGTCCCGAGCAGTACTTC.

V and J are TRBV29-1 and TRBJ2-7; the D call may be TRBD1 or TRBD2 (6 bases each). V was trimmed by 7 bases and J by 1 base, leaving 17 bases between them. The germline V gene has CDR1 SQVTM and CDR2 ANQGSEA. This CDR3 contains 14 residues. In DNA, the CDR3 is TGCAGCGATGGGGGCGGGGTGCCTTCCTACGAGCAGTACTTC. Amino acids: CSDGGGVPSYEQYF.

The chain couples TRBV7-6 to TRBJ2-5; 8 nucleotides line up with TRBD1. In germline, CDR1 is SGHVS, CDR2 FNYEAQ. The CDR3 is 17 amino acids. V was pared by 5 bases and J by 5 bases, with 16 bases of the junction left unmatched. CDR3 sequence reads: CASSPRPGTGQMETQYF. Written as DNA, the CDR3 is TGTGCCAGCAGCCCCAGGCCCGGGACAGGCCAAATGGAGACCCAGTACTTC.

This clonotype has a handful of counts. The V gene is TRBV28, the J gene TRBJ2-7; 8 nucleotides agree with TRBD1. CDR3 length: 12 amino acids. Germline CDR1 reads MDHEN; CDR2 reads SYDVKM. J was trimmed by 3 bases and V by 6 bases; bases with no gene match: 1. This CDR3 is CASRDRDYEQYF. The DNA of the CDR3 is TGTGCCAGCAGGGACAGGGACTACGAGCAGTACTTC.